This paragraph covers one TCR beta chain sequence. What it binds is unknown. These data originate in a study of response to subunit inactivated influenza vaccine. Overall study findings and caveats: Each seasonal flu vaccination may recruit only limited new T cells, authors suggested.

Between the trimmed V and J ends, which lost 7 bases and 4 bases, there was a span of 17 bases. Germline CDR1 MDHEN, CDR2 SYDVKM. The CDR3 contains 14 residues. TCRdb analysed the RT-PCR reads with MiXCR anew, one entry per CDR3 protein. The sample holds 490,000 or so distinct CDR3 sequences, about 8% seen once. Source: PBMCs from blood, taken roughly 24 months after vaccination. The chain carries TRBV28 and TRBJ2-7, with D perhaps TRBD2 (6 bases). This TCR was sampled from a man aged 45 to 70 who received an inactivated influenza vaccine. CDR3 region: CASTSGGFSYEQYF. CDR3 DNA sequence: TGTGCCAGCACCTCCGGAGGGTTTTCTTACGAGCAGTACTTC.